The clone carrying this TCR beta chain was seen just once. Using immunoSEQ multiplex PCR, the repertoire was profiled, and TCRdb retains in-frame clones only, with some absent. The sample lists under 150,000 clones, 80% to 95% occurring once. This specimen comes from a study of T cell responses to AZD1222 COVID-19 vaccine. The germline V and J ends were trimmed by 2 bases and 11 bases, with 10 bases remaining between them. CDR1 is MDHEN and CDR2 is SYDVKM in the germline V gene. The length of the CDR3 is 13 residues. The sample in question was peripheral blood, obtained on day 0 of MenACWY control vaccination. This TCR was sampled from an adult in good health. The V call is TRBV28, the J call TRBJ1-6; D is undetermined. The CDR3 DNA reads TGTGCCAGCAGTTTACGGCTTAGGGCACCCCTCCACTTT. Its protein product is CASSLRLRAPLHF.